The text below deals with one T cell receptor beta chain. Its antigen is unidentified. The data originate from a study of cytomegalovirus exposure and HLA in healthy donors. Study results and limitations: Serostatus for CMV was the only available immune exposure information.

Both 60 Vbeta primers and 13 Jbeta primers went into the PCR. Only in-frame clones appear in the TCRdb table, and some are missing; sequencing was by immunoSEQ multiplex PCR. In the table there are more than 95,000 clones, roughly four fifths of which are singletons. Although they were nominally healthy when sampled, donors likely had unrecorded immune exposures. This CDR3 is 16 amino acids long. V shed 2 bases and J 4 bases; nucleotides not matched to a gene: 13. CDR1 GTSNPN and CDR2 SVGIG come from the germline V gene (reference sequence). The sample consisted of PBMCs. This chain joins TRBV30 and TRBJ1-2; 7 nucleotides agree with TRBD1. The TCR sequence derives from a man aged 40-50 years in good health and CMV-seronegative. The CDR3 protein is CAWSKRAQGTLYGYTF. CDR3 sequence (DNA): TGTGCCTGGAGTAAAAGGGCACAGGGGACACTCTATGGCTACACCTTC. The full variable domain, in which reference TRBV30 and TRBJ1-2 provide the parts outside the CDR3, is SQTIHQWPATLVQPVGSPLSLECTVEGTSNPNLYWYRQAAGRGLQLLFYSVGIGQISSEVPQNLSASRPQDRQFILSSKKLLLSDSGFYLCAWSKRAQGTLYGYTFGSGTRLTVV.